The TCR beta chain under discussion was sequenced for a study of glioma-infiltrating T cells. Whole-study context: Glioblastomas were WHO grade IV, sampled at first diagnosis; low-grade were grade II. Glioma patients had dexamethasone for six or fewer days before surgery. Study-level points and caveats: Patients with low tissue-blood divergence carried a signature set of shared blood CDR3 motifs. Gliomas, especially low-grade, showed above-expected tissue-blood divergence; non-neoplastic patients showed below.

The iRepertoire nested amplicon-rescue multiplex PCR amplified TCR alpha and beta CDR3s from RNA. MiXCR, applied by TCRdb to the multiplex PCR reads, yields one record per CDR3 protein. The sample holds about 410,000 distinct CDR3 sequences, around 45% seen once. The CDR3 length is 15 residues. Germline CDR1 reads MNHEY; CDR2 reads SVGEGT. J was trimmed by 10 bases and V by 2 bases; bases with no gene match: 11. In the case of this clonotype: What it recognizes is unknown. This may come from a read error, since a much larger clone is one base off.

This receptor was obtained from a human donor with low-grade glioma or glioblastoma, undergoing nonglioma brain surgery, or in good health (not recorded which). Sequenced input: glioma tissue, nonneoplastic brain tissue, or PBMCs (not recorded which). The rearrangement links TRBV6-2 or TRBV6-3 to TRBJ2-1; 7 nucleotides match TRBD2. The chain's CDR3 is CASSYVRDYRYEQFF. In DNA, the CDR3 is TGTGCCAGCAGTTACGTGCGGGACTACCGCTACGAGCAGTTCTTC.